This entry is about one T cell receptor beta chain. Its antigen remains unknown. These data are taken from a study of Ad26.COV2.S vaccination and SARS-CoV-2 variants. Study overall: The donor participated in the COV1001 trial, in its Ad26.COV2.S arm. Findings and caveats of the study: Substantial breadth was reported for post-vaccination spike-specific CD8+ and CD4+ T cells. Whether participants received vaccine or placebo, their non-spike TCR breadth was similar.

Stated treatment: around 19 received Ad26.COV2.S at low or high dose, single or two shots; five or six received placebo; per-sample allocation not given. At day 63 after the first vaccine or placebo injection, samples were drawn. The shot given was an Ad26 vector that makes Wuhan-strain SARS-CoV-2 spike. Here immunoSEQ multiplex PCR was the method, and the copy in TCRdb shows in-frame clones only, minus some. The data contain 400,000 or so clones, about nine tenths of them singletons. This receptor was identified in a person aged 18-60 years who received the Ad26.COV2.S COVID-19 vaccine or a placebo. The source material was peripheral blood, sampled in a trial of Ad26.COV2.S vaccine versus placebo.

The CDR3 here is CASSPPPRGRGDTQYF. CDR3 nucleotide sequence: TGTGCCAGCTCACCACCGCCCAGGGGGCGAGGGGATACGCAGTATTTT. V usage is TRBV18 and J usage is TRBJ2-3; 8 nucleotides match TRBD1. Germline V gene lookup returns CDR1 KGHSH and CDR2 LQKENI. This CDR3 has 16 residues. With V trimmed by 0 bases and J by 6 bases, 8 bases remained unmatched.